This TCR beta chain was captured by sequencing in a study of cytomegalovirus exposure and HLA in healthy donors. General observations from the study: In the 120 or so validation repertoires, 94% of cluster scores exceeded 0, per a later analysis. Despite most TCR sequences being rare, some public TCRs occurred in many donors.

Between the trimmed V and J ends, which lost 5 bases and 2 bases, there was a span of 13 bases. The germline V gene encodes CDR1 SGHTA and CDR2 FQGTGA. The CDR3 sequence is 16 residues long. Notes on this clone: The antigen remains unidentified.

Method: immunoSEQ multiplex PCR; TCRdb's copy keeps in-frame clones and lacks some. The sample has under 65,000 clones, 95% seen once; the top ten hold almost 6%. The clonotype comes from a woman between 18 and 29 years old in good health and CMV-seropositive. Specimen: PBMCs. The chain carries TRBV7-3 and TRBJ2-6, with TRBD2 as a possible D gene (6 bases). The CDR3 bases are TGTGCCAGCAGCACAACTGGGACTGCTGGGGCCAACGTCCTGACTTTC. Its protein is CASSTTGTAGANVLTF.